A selection of T cell receptor beta chains follows, all from one sample in a study of cytomegalovirus exposure and HLA in healthy donors. TCRdb's table, derived via immunoSEQ multiplex PCR, lists solely in-frame clones and lacks some. The table lists a few hundred thousand clones, roughly 85% of them singletons. The sequencing input was PBMCs. The receptor set was obtained from a woman aged 18-29 years in good health and CMV-seronegative. The CDR3 runs from the conserved cysteine through the conserved F or W. Fields, in order: V gene, D gene, clone size, J gene, CDR3 protein, CDR3 DNA. A D gene is named only where the DNA matches it firmly. A clone size is listed for some rows: how often the clone was seen (once, few, many), or a class if it is expanded.

>TRBV29-1|NA|few|TRBJ1-2
CSADRRAYGYTF
TGCAGCGCTGACAGGAGGGCCTATGGCTACACCTTC
>TRBV2|TRBD1|NA|TRBJ2-3
CATDKGTGFEDTQYF
TGTGCCACCGACAAAGGGACAGGGTTCGAAGATACGCAGTATTTT
>TRBV30|TRBD1|NA|TRBJ1-1
CAWGTGAFF
TGTGCCTGGGGGACAGGAGCTTTCTTT
>TRBV27|NA|NA|TRBJ1-6
CASRPDSRRNNSPLHF
TGTGCCAGCAGACCGGACAGCCGAAGGAATAATTCACCCCTCCACTTT
>TRBV5-1|NA|NA|TRBJ2-3
CASSPLGASDTQYF
TGCGCCAGCAGCCCGCTGGGGGCTTCAGATACGCAGTATTTT
>TRBV5-4|NA|NA|TRBJ2-1
CASGLWGEEQFF
TGTGCCAGCGGCCTCTGGGGCGAGGAGCAGTTCTTC
>TRBV4-1|NA|NA|TRBJ1-5
CASSQEPVQPQHF
TGCGCCAGCAGCCAAGAACCGGTCCAGCCCCAGCATTTT
>TRBV6-6|TRBD2|NA|TRBJ2-1
CASSSVAGGPGNEQFF
TGTGCCAGCAGTTCCGTAGCGGGGGGGCCTGGAAATGAGCAGTTCTTC
>TRBV9|TRBD2|NA|TRBJ2-1
CASSVGLAGGHNEQFF
TGTGCCAGCAGCGTAGGACTAGCGGGGGGGCATAATGAGCAGTTCTTC
>TRBV2|NA|NA|TRBJ1-1
CASSERGNTEAFF
TGTGCCAGCAGTGAACGGGGGAACACTGAAGCTTTCTTT
>TRBV28|NA|NA|TRBJ1-2
CASSQDSLNYGYTF
TGTGCCAGCAGCCAGGACAGCCTTAACTATGGCTACACCTTC
>TRBV6-6|NA|NA|TRBJ2-1
CASSYSWRGSYNEQFF
TGTGCCAGCAGTTACTCGTGGAGAGGGTCCTACAATGAGCAGTTCTTC
>TRBV4-1|NA|NA|TRBJ2-2
CASSPRDAGELFF
TGCGCCAGCAGCCCCAGGGATGCCGGGGAGCTGTTTTTT
>TRBV11-3|NA|NA|TRBJ2-3
CASSTDSFTDTQYF
TGTGCCAGCAGTACTGACAGTTTCACAGATACGCAGTATTTT
>TRBV10-1|NA|NA|TRBJ1-2
CASGSGGTYGYTF
TGCGCCAGCGGATCTGGGGGGACCTATGGCTACACCTTC
>TRBV30|TRBD1|NA|TRBJ1-4
CAWSPRQGYEKLFF
TGTGCCTGGAGTCCCCGACAGGGGTATGAAAAACTGTTTTTT
>TRBV4-2|NA|NA|TRBJ2-7
CASSQEPSSYEQYF
TGTGCCAGCAGCCAAGAACCGAGCTCCTACGAGCAGTACTTC
>TRBV6-1|NA|once|TRBJ2-3
CASSEWHEATDTQYF
TGTGCCAGCAGTGAATGGCATGAAGCGACAGATACGCAGTATTTT
>TRBV11-3|NA|NA|TRBJ1-1
CASSPNGGSIAEAFF
TGTGCCAGCAGCCCTAATGGGGGGTCGATAGCTGAAGCTTTCTTT
>TRBV28|TRBD1|NA|TRBJ1-5
CASSDDRETNQPQHF
TGTGCCAGCAGTGATGACAGGGAGACAAATCAGCCCCAGCATTTT
>TRBV5-4|NA|once|TRBJ2-7
CASSSHREMSNYEQYF
TGTGCCAGCAGCTCCCATCGGGAGATGAGTAACTACGAGCAGTACTTC
>TRBV11-2|NA|NA|TRBJ1-4
CASSLVRGMDEKLFF
TGTGCCAGCAGCTTAGTCAGGGGAATGGATGAAAAACTGTTTTTT
>TRBV27|TRBD2|NA|TRBJ2-3
CASSLLAGVTDTQYF
TGTGCCAGCAGTTTGCTGGCGGGAGTCACAGATACGCAGTATTTT
>TRBV30|NA|NA|TRBJ1-6
CAWSPPGSNSPLHF
TGTGCCTGGAGTCCCCCCGGGAGTAATTCACCCCTCCACTTT
>TRBV7-9|TRBD2|NA|TRBJ2-5
CASSLPSGYGETQYF
TGTGCCAGCAGCTTGCCTAGCGGGTACGGGGAGACCCAGTACTTC
>TRBV5-4|NA|NA|TRBJ2-1
CASSLGGGASSYNEQFF
TGTGCCAGCAGCTTGGGGGGCGGGGCAAGCTCCTACAATGAGCAGTTCTTC
>TRBV6-5|TRBD2|NA|TRBJ2-1
CATMTGRATNEQFF
TGTGCCACCATGACCGGGAGGGCCACGAATGAGCAGTTCTTC
>TRBV5-1|TRBD1|NA|TRBJ1-1
CASRRTGEMNTEAFF
TGCGCCAGCCGACGGACAGGAGAAATGAACACTGAAGCTTTCTTT
>TRBV2|TRBD1|NA|TRBJ1-3
CASSLQQGVPGNTIYF
TGTGCCAGCAGCCTTCAACAGGGGGTGCCTGGAAACACCATATATTTT
>TRBV6-5|TRBD1|few|TRBJ2-5
CASSSTGEKRYF
TGTGCCAGCAGTTCAACAGGGGAGAAGAGATACTTC
>TRBV5-8|NA|few|TRBJ1-5
CASSQDSNQPQHF
TGTGCCAGCAGCCAGGATAGCAATCAGCCCCAGCATTTT
>TRBV7-9|TRBD1|NA|TRBJ2-1
CASSSQAGTGYNEQFF
TGTGCCAGCAGCTCTCAGGCGGGGACAGGGTACAATGAGCAGTTCTTC
>TRBV11-2|TRBD1|NA|TRBJ2-7
CASSSGTGDYEQYF
TGTGCCAGCAGCTCCGGGACAGGGGACTACGAGCAGTACTTC
>TRBV2|TRBD1|NA|TRBJ2-7
CASSEDGQAVSYEQYF
TGTGCCAGCAGTGAGGACGGACAGGCGGTATCCTACGAGCAGTACTTC
>TRBV28|NA|NA|TRBJ2-7
CASSPRPGESSYEQYF
TGTGCCAGCAGCCCCAGGCCGGGGGAAAGCTCCTACGAGCAGTACTTC
>TRBV7-2|NA|few|TRBJ2-7
CASSSSGQQANEQYF
TGTGCCAGCAGCTCCAGTGGACAGCAGGCTAACGAGCAGTACTTC
>TRBV7-6|TRBD2|few|TRBJ2-2
CASSLGTSGTGELFF
TGTGCCAGCAGCTTGGGGACTAGCGGGACCGGGGAGCTGTTTTTT
>TRBV2|NA|NA|TRBJ1-5
CASSTKILGLSDQPQHF
TGTGCCAGCAGTACAAAAATACTCGGACTCTCTGATCAGCCCCAGCATTTT
>TRBV28|NA|NA|TRBJ1-5
CASSLDGLNQPQHF
TGTGCCAGCAGTTTAGACGGACTCAATCAGCCCCAGCATTTT
>TRBV27|TRBD2|NA|TRBJ2-7
CASSLRSGRSHEQYF
TGTGCCAGCAGTTTACGTAGCGGGAGATCCCACGAGCAGTACTTC
>TRBV18|NA|NA|TRBJ1-5
CASSPMRRGYSNQPQHF
TGTGCCAGCTCACCTATGAGGCGAGGCTATAGCAATCAGCCCCAGCATTTT
>TRBV5-4|TRBD1|NA|TRBJ1-2
CASSLDGQGSYGYTF
TGTGCCAGCAGCTTGGACGGACAGGGAAGCTATGGCTACACCTTC
>TRBV25-1|NA|NA|TRBJ2-3
CASSEYLAGRTDTQYF
TGTGCCAGCAGTGAATATCTGGCAGGGCGCACAGATACGCAGTATTTT
>TRBV5-1|TRBD1|NA|TRBJ2-5
CASSLDDMTGPAETQYF
TGCGCCAGCAGCTTGGACGATATGACAGGGCCGGCGGAGACCCAGTACTTC
>TRBV27|TRBD1|few|TRBJ1-6
CASSGLRTGVFLHF
TGTGCCAGCAGTGGACTCCGGACAGGGGTCTTTCTCCACTTT
>TRBV27|TRBD1|once|TRBJ1-5
CAAGAGGSYNQPQHF
TGTGCCGCAGGGGCAGGGGGCTCCTACAATCAGCCCCAGCATTTT
>TRBV27|NA|NA|TRBJ2-7
CASRSRERPYEQYF
TGTGCCAGCCGTTCCCGGGAACGACCCTACGAGCAGTACTTC
>TRBV28|NA|few|TRBJ1-2
CASSSTQGMGYGYTF
TGTGCCAGCAGTTCTACACAGGGCATGGGCTATGGCTACACCTTC
>TRBV19|NA|NA|TRBJ1-5
CASKGGNQPQHF
TGTGCCAGTAAGGGGGGCAATCAGCCCCAGCATTTT
>TRBV5-1|TRBD1|NA|TRBJ2-1
CASSLEGQAVLGRFF
TGCGCCAGCAGCTTGGAGGGACAGGCCGTACTAGGCCGGTTCTTC
>TRBV11-2|NA|NA|TRBJ1-5
CASSLDGSGLWGNQPQHF
TGTGCCAGCAGCTTAGATGGGTCAGGGCTTTGGGGCAATCAGCCCCAGCATTTT
>TRBV5-8|TRBD1|NA|TRBJ2-3
CASSYSRTGLITDTQYF
TGTGCCAGCAGCTATTCCAGGACAGGGTTAATAACAGATACGCAGTATTTT
>TRBV27|TRBD2|few|TRBJ2-5
CASSRGGPETQYF
TGTGCCAGCAGTCGGGGGGGGCCGGAGACCCAGTACTTC
>TRBV7-8|TRBD2|NA|TRBJ2-7
CASSPPGGIREQYF
TGTGCCAGCAGCCCACCGGGGGGGATCAGAGAGCAGTACTTC
>TRBV2|TRBD1|few|TRBJ2-7
CASRQGYEQYF
TGTGCCAGCAGACAGGGGTACGAGCAGTACTTC